This section outlines one T cell receptor beta chain sequence together with its context. Its target is not known. Germline assignment: CDR1 SNHLY and CDR2 FYNNEI. The J segment lost 6 bases and the V segment lost 4 bases, leaving 3 bases of the junction unmatched. CDR3 length: 12 residues. Thawed PBMCs were FACS-sorted into unstimulated CD4+CD25+CD127- regulatory T cells, CD4+CD25- non-regulatory cells, CD4 and CD8 cells. The data derive from a study of Tregs in tolerant kidney transplant recipients. Findings and caveats of the study: This study did not directly address biological reproducibility. Activated donor B cell expansion appeared to reveal the most relevant donor-specific TCRbeta repertoire.

The data were produced by immunoSEQ multiplex PCR, yet TCRdb's version contains in-frame clones alone and is incomplete. The profile shows roughly 66,000 clones, approximately 92% of them singletons. The TCR comes from a human donor who received a combined kidney and bone marrow transplant. Material: CD8+ T cells from blood, obtained before the transplant. V gene TRBV2 combines with J gene TRBJ2-7; 7 nucleotides line up with TRBD1. CDR3 bases: TGTGCCAGCAGTGGACAGGGTGTCGAGCAGTACTTC. It encodes CASSGQGVEQYF.